This entry concerns a single T cell receptor beta chain. As yet, its antigen is unknown. TCR beta libraries were built with iRepertoire HTBI primers and Arm-PCR of CDR3 regions. TCRdb redid the calling of the multiplex PCR reads with MiXCR, one entry per CDR3 protein. This sample has under 700,000 distinct CDR3 sequences; about 16% occur once, and the top ten carry roughly 25%. This entry comes from a study of regulatory T cells in long-lasting Graves disease. About the research overall: Graves' patients, newly diagnosed, had taken antithyroid drugs under 3 months.

Study-wide results and caveats: Persistent disease was associated with favored TRBV28 usage and with favored use of TRBJ1-2 and TRBJ2-5.

With 3 bases removed from V and 6 bases from J, the gap between germline ends came to 15 bases. The CDR3 totals 15 residues. From germline, CDR1 is MDHEN and CDR2 SYDVKM. As to time point: newly diagnosed GD, antithyroid drugs for less than 3 months. PBMC RNA served as the TCR library source. This sample was also put to use in a study of T cells in Graves' hyperthyroidism and ophthalmopathy.

The TCR sequence derives from a woman aged 35 to 60 with Graves disease. This sequence joins TRBV28 and TRBJ1-5, with D possibly being TRBD1 (6 bases). Source: peripheral blood mononuclear cells (PBMCs), taken at new diagnosis, from a patient treated with antithyroid drugs. The CDR3 sequence: CASSFDLGGSQPQHF. CDR3 nucleotides: TGTGCCAGCAGTTTCGACCTAGGGGGTAGTCAGCCCCAGCATTTT.